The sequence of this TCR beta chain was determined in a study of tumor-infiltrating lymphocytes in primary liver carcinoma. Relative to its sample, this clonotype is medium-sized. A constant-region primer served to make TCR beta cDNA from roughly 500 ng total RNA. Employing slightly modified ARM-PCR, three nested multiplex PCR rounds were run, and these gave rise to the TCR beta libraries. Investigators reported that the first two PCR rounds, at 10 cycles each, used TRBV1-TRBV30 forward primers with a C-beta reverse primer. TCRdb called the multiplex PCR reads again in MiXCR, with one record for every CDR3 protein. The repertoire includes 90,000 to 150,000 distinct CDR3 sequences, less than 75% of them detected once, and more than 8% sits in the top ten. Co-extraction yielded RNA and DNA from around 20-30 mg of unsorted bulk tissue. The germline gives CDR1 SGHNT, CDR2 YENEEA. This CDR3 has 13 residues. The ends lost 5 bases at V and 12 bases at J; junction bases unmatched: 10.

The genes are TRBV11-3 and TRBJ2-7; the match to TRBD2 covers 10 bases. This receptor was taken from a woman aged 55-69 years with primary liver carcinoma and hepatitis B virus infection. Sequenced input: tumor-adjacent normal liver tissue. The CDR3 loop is CASSPRTSGEVYF. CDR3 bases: TGTGCCAGCAGCCCCCGGACTAGCGGAGAGGTGTACTTC.